This TCR beta chain was recovered during a study of cytomegalovirus exposure and HLA in healthy donors. Libraries were prepared by immunoSEQ multiplex PCR; TCRdb keeps only in-frame clonotypes and omits some of them. The table records 160,000 or so clones, almost 85% of them present only once. Overall study findings and caveats: It was reported that the classifier diagnosed cytomegalovirus status with high specificity and sensitivity in both the original and validation cohorts. That first-cohort TCR clusters tended to co-occur in the approximately 110 validation repertoires was found in a later analysis.

Concerning this clone: Its antigen is currently unknown.

The receptor's source is a man aged 25 to 45 in good health and CMV-seropositive. Specimen: PBMCs.

The CDR3 sequence is CASTAGTSGSSYNEQFF. The CDR3 DNA is TGTGCCAGCACCGCCGGGACTAGCGGGAGCTCCTACAATGAGCAGTTCTTC. The J gene is TRBJ2-1, the V gene TRBV5-4, with 14 bases matching TRBD2. The CDR3 runs to 17 residues. Germline trimming cut 6 bases from V and 0 bases from J; bases unmatched to any gene: 5. Germline V lookup: CDR1 SGHNT, CDR2 YYREEE (reference sequence). The full variable domain, completed using reference TRBV5-4 and TRBJ2-1, is ETGVTQSPTHLIKTRGQQVTLRCSSQSGHNTVSWYQQALGQGPQFIFQYYREEENGRGNFPPRFSGLQFPNYSSELNVNALELDDSALYLCASTAGTSGSSYNEQFFGPGTRLTVL.